Described below is a single T cell receptor beta chain sequence and its context. No antigen is known for it. PCR used 60 Vbeta primers and 13 Jbeta primers. Original handling: Later analysis identified roughly 84 million unique TCR beta chains, 8.5 million to 13 million shared. The repertoire was sequenced with immunoSEQ multiplex PCR; TCRdb's copy has only in-frame clones and lacks some. The V and J calls and clone size are taken from that table; D and trimming were inferred from the DNA. This table has approximately 110,000 clones, roughly three quarters appearing once. This record belongs to a study of cytomegalovirus exposure and HLA in healthy donors. The germline gives CDR1 SGHRS, CDR2 YFSETQ. CDR3 size: 19 residues. The junction had 10 bases not matched to a gene; V was cut back by 3 bases and J by 0 bases. Study conclusions and caveats: The listing of roughly 160 TCR beta chains classed them as cytomegalovirus-associated.

The sequenced material came from PBMCs. This chain uses TRBV5-1 with TRBJ2-3; 13 bases map to TRBD2. The TCR comes from a woman aged 25 to 39 in good health and CMV-seronegative. CDR3 coding DNA: TGCGCCAGCAGCTCCCTCCGGACTAGCGGGAGCTCTAGCACAGATACGCAGTATTTT. Its translation: CASSSLRTSGSSSTDTQYF.